The 23 T cell receptor beta chains listed next were all sequenced from one sample in a study of cytotoxic CD8 clonotypes in ibrutinib-treated CLL. Clones were read by immunoSEQ multiplex PCR, and TCRdb kept only the in-frame ones, dropping some. In the table there are about 140,000 clones, 75% to 85% of which are singletons. Sequencing used PBMCs, obtained after 36 months of ibrutinib treatment. The source is a human donor with chronic lymphocytic leukemia.

The count of this clone is one. This chain connects TRBV7-2 to TRBJ1-2; D call uncertain. Germline CDR1 reads SGHTA; CDR2 reads FQGNSA. With 5 bases removed from V and 5 bases from J, the gap between germline ends came to 18 bases. The CDR3 runs 15 residues. The CDR3 sequence is CASSQQWMASYGYTF. The CDR3, as DNA: TGTGCCAGCAGCCAACAGTGGATGGCGTCGTATGGCTACACCTTC.

This clone rates as medium-sized. The chain couples TRBV11-1 to TRBJ2-1; D is unresolved. The CDR3 spans 16 residues. Trimming removed 1 base at V and 2 bases at J, with 12 bases between. Germline loops: CDR1 SGHAT, CDR2 FQDESV (reference sequence). The CDR3 nucleotides read TGTGCCAGCAGCTTAGGCAAAGGGAAACCCTACAATGAGCAGTTCTTC. It yields the protein CASSLGKGKPYNEQFF.

This chain connects TRBV10-3 to TRBJ2-7; 11 nucleotides line up with TRBD1. Trimming at V came to 7 bases and at J to 3 bases, leaving 11 bases not matched to a gene. Germline V gene sequence: CDR1 ENHRY, CDR2 SYGVKD. This CDR3 is built from 16 residues. CDR3 loop: CAITGQGADGRYEQYF. For the CDR3, the DNA is TGTGCCATCACAGGACAGGGGGCTGATGGGCGCTACGAGCAGTACTTC.

The chain combines TRBV6-4 with TRBJ2-2; D uncertain. Germline assignment: CDR1 MRHNA and CDR2 SNTAGT. V was pared by 2 bases and J by 6 bases, with 4 bases between. The CDR3 is made up of 12 amino acids. The CDR3 region has the DNA TGTGCCAGCAGTGACAGGTCCGGGGAGCTGTTTTTT. Translating it yields CASSDRSGELFF.

This clone has a single count. This chain uses TRBV5-1 with TRBJ1-4; tentatively, D is TRBD1 (6 bases). V gave up 5 bases and J gave up 3 bases, with 14 bases separating them. The CDR3 loop spans 15 amino acids. Looked up from germline, CDR1 is SGHRS and CDR2 is YFSETQ. For the CDR3, the DNA is TGCGCCAGCAGATCCCAGGGGAGATCTAATGAAAAACTGTTTTTT. It is translated as CASRSQGRSNEKLFF. Combining the CDR3 with reference TRBV5-1 and TRBJ1-4 gives the whole variable domain KAGVTQTPRYLIKTRGQQVTLSCSPISGHRSVSWYQQTPGQGLQFLFEYFSETQRNKGNFPGRFSGRQFSNSRSEMNVSTLELGDSALYLCASRSQGRSNEKLFFGSGTQLSVL.

Here the CDR3 DNA reads TGTGCCACCAGCAAAATAGTCGAGAACTATGGCTACACCTTC. This sequence encodes CATSKIVENYGYTF. This chain joins TRBV15 and TRBJ1-2; D ambiguous. The CDR3 contains 14 residues. V was shortened by 4 bases and J by 2 bases, with 11 bases between the two germline ends. Germline-derived CDR1 and CDR2 are LNHNV and YYDKDF (reference sequence). Full variable domain (missing parts from reference TRBV15 and TRBJ1-2): DAMVIQNPRYQVTQFGKPVTLSCSQTLNHNVMYWYQQKSSQAPKLLFHYYDKDFNNEADTPDNFQSRRPNTSFCFLDIRSPGLGDTAMYLCATSKIVENYGYTFGSGTRLTVV.

This clone was seen only once. This sequence joins TRBV6-5 and TRBJ1-3; tentatively, D is TRBD1 (5 bases). CDR1 and CDR2 (germline): MNHEY, SVGAGI. The CDR3 extends over 15 amino acids. The V and J ends lost 4 bases and 2 bases respectively, with 12 bases between them. This CDR3 is CASSLNGGTGNTIYF. The CDR3 DNA reads as TGTGCCAGCAGTTTAAATGGGGGTACTGGAAACACCATATATTTT.

The chain uses TRBV10-1 and TRBJ1-1; no firm D call. Trimming pared 4 bases from V and 0 bases from J, leaving 9 bases between. Germline CDR1 WNHNN, CDR2 SYGVQD (reference sequence). The CDR3 totals 14 residues. The CDR3 here is CASSGPGMNTEAFF. CDR3 nucleotides: TGCGCCAGCAGTGGACCCGGGATGAACACTGAAGCTTTCTTT.

The chain has TRBV7-8 and TRBJ1-4; TRBD1 is a possible D gene (6 bases). V shed 1 base and J shed 6 bases, with 12 bases lying between them. Per the germline V gene, CDR1 is SGHVS and CDR2 is FQNEAQ. The CDR3 runs to 15 residues. The CDR3 spells CASSLDRGADEKLFF. CDR3 nucleotide sequence: TGTGCCAGCAGCTTAGACCGGGGGGCAGATGAAAAACTGTTTTTT.

This chain connects TRBV10-1 to TRBJ2-3; D not resolved. Germline V gene data show CDR1 as WNHNN and CDR2 as SYGVQD (reference sequence). The V and J ends lost 3 bases and 2 bases respectively, with 9 bases between them. This CDR3 spans 14 amino acids. CDR3: CASSDRPYTDTQYF. Here the CDR3 DNA reads TGCGCCAGCAGTGACAGGCCTTACACAGATACGCAGTATTTT.

The chain is built from TRBV5-1 and TRBJ2-7, with 12 bases identical to TRBD1. After removal of 5 bases from V and 7 bases from J, the junction contained 10 bases not matched to a gene. The CDR3 has 15 residues. Germline CDR1 reads SGHRS; CDR2 reads YFSETQ. The CDR3 reads CASRPVGTGGYEQYF. CDR3 DNA sequence: TGCGCCAGCAGACCCGTGGGGACAGGGGGCTATGAGCAGTACTTC.

The chain couples TRBV10-2 to TRBJ2-3; 7 bases fit TRBD1. V shed 6 bases, J shed 4 bases, and the junction held 10 bases outside the gene matches. From germline, CDR1 is WSHSY and CDR2 SAAADI. The CDR3 is 15 residues long. CDR3: CASRKDRHIPDTQYF. In DNA, the CDR3 is TGCGCCAGCAGGAAGGACAGGCATATACCAGATACGCAGTATTTT.

The rearrangement joins TRBV28 to TRBJ1-2; TRBD1 might be the D (6 bases). This CDR3 is 14 amino acids long. CDR1 is MDHEN and CDR2 is SYDVKM in the germline V gene. V was trimmed by 2 bases and J by 5 bases, leaving 12 bases between them. The CDR3 coding sequence is TGTGCCAGCAGTTTAGGCCAGGGGAATTATGGCTACACCTTC. As protein: CASSLGQGNYGYTF.

V gene TRBV7-9 combines with J gene TRBJ2-7; D call uncertain. Germline V gene lookup returns CDR1 SEHNR and CDR2 FQNEAQ (reference sequence). This CDR3 spans 12 amino acids. The V end was cut by 5 bases, the J end by 7 bases, with 12 bases between. The CDR3 DNA is TGTGCCAGCAGCCCAGAGCTGGGGGAGCAGTACTTC. Amino acid sequence: CASSPELGEQYF.

The V call is TRBV18, the J call TRBJ1-3, with D possibly TRBD1 on 6 matching bases. The CDR3 contains 16 residues. Germline values: CDR1 KGHSH, CDR2 LQKENI. The V end lost 3 bases, the J end lost 2 bases, and 14 bases lay between the germline ends. The CDR3: CASSPVDSLTGNTIYF. CDR3 DNA sequence: TGTGCCAGCTCACCTGTGGACAGTCTCACTGGAAACACCATATATTTT.

The chain joins TRBV6-5 to TRBJ1-4, with no clear D. V was cut by 2 bases and J by 8 bases, with 9 bases left in between. Looked up from germline, CDR1 is MNHEY and CDR2 is SVGAGI. The CDR3 loop spans 13 amino acids. The CDR3 DNA is TGTGCCAGCAGTTACCCCCTAGGGGAAAAACTGTTTTTT. This translates into CASSYPLGEKLFF.

This clone was recorded only once. V gene TRBV2 combines with J gene TRBJ1-1; 11 bases map to TRBD1. CDR1 SNHLY and CDR2 FYNNEI come from the germline V gene. The CDR3 has 14 residues. After removal of 4 bases from V and 4 bases from J, the junction contained 2 bases not matched to a gene. CDR3 sequence: CASSGTGGRTEAFF. As DNA, the CDR3 is TGTGCCAGCAGTGGGACAGGGGGCCGCACTGAAGCTTTCTTT. Combining the CDR3 with reference TRBV2 and TRBJ1-1 gives the whole variable domain EPEVTQTPSHQVTQMGQEVILRCVPISNHLYFYWYRQILGQKVEFLVSFYNNEISEKSEIFDDQFSVERPDGSNFTLKIRSTKLEDSAMYFCASSGTGGRTEAFFGQGTRLTVV.

The chain recombines TRBV5-1 with TRBJ1-1, with unresolved D. The V end lost 0 bases, the J end lost 6 bases, and 15 bases lay between the germline ends. Germline loops: CDR1 SGHRS, CDR2 YFSETQ. CDR3 length: 15 amino acids. CDR3 coding DNA: TGCGCCAGCAGCTTGGAATTTATGAGTATTGCTGAAGCTTTCTTT. Translation gives CASSLEFMSIAEAFF.

V and J are TRBV25-1 and TRBJ1-2; D uncertain. This CDR3 is built from 13 residues. Germline assignment: CDR1 MGHDK and CDR2 SYGVNS. Trimming shortened V by 2 bases and J by 4 bases, and 8 bases separated the two germline ends. In nucleotides, the CDR3 is TGTGCCAGCAGTGAAACGGCAGGCTATGGCTACACCTTC. Protein sequence: CASSETAGYGYTF.

The chain joins TRBV19 to TRBJ1-5, with D possibly TRBD1 on 5 matching bases. The germline CDR1 and CDR2 sequences are LNHDA and SQIVND (reference sequence). V gave up 9 bases and J gave up 6 bases, with 21 bases separating them. The CDR3 is 15 amino acids. The CDR3 sequence: CASGLVGRGGQPQHF. In DNA, the CDR3 is TGTGCCAGCGGTCTTGTGGGGAGGGGTGGTCAGCCCCAGCATTTT.

This clone was counted between two and nine times. The chain carries TRBV27 and TRBJ2-1; possibly TRBD1 for D (6 bases). CDR1 and CDR2 from the germline V gene are MNHEY and SMNVEV (reference sequence). There are 14 residues in the CDR3. Between the trimmed V and J ends, which lost 11 bases and 4 bases, there was a span of 18 bases. The chain's CDR3 is CAVGRQGLYNEQFF. CDR3 DNA: TGTGCCGTTGGTCGGCAGGGGCTTTACAATGAGCAGTTCTTC.

DNA of the CDR3: TGTGCCAGCAGCTTAGATCTCCGGGCCATCGAAGGCTACACCTTC. Its protein is CASSLDLRAIEGYTF. V and J are TRBV7-8 and TRBJ1-2, with unresolved D. Germline V gene data show CDR1 as SGHVS and CDR2 as FQNEAQ. Trimming cost V 1 base and J 8 bases, with 17 bases left between them. The CDR3 has 15 residues. Using reference TRBV7-8 and TRBJ1-2 for the parts outside the CDR3, the full variable domain is GAGVSQSPRYKVAKRGQDVALRCDPISGHVSLFWYQQALGQGPEFLTYFQNEAQLDKSGLPSDRFFAERPEGSVSTLKIQRTQQEDSAVYLCASSLDLRAIEGYTFGSGTRLTVV.

The chain links TRBV19 to TRBJ1-5; 8 nucleotides agree with TRBD1. This CDR3 has 16 residues. The junction had 14 bases not matched to a gene; V was cut back by 4 bases and J by 9 bases. Per the germline V gene, CDR1 is LNHDA and CDR2 is SQIVND (reference sequence). CDR3 region: CASSSAGGQGARPQHF. The CDR3 DNA is TGTGCCAGTAGTAGCGCGGGGGGCCAGGGGGCAAGGCCCCAGCATTTT. Combining the CDR3 with reference TRBV19 and TRBJ1-5 gives the whole variable domain DGGITQSPKYLFRKEGQNVTLSCEQNLNHDAMYWYRQDPGQGLRLIYYSQIVNDFQKGDIAEGYSVSREKKESFPLTVTSAQKNPTAFYLCASSSAGGQGARPQHFGDGTRLSIL.